What follows describes a single T cell receptor beta chain. This CDR3 is built from 14 residues. Germline V lookup: CDR1 MNHEY, CDR2 SMNVEV (reference sequence). Trimming took off 4 bases at V and 5 bases at J, with 14 bases between the two ends. These data are taken from a study of cytomegalovirus exposure and HLA in healthy donors. Generated by immunoSEQ multiplex PCR, the TCRdb table keeps only in-frame clones and is missing some. Among more than 65,000 clones listed, 95% to 96% were seen once. Input material: PBMCs. The genes are TRBV27 and TRBJ2-5; no definite D call. This TCR derives from a woman aged 18-29 years in good health and CMV-seronegative. CDR3 region: CASSSLSPRETQYF. CDR3 bases: TGTGCCAGCAGTTCGCTTTCTCCGAGGGAGACCCAGTACTTC.